One sample yielded the 25 T cell receptor beta chains listed below, sequenced in a study of neoadjuvant nivolumab and ipilimumab in lung cancer. TCRdb's table, derived via immunoSEQ multiplex PCR, lists solely in-frame clones and lacks some. The sample records tens of thousands of clones, about four fifths being singletons. Sequenced here: peripheral blood, sampled before neoadjuvant nivolumab, alone or with ipilimumab. The receptors derive from an adult with non-small cell lung cancer.

The chain is built from TRBV5-5 and TRBJ1-5; no definite D call. Germline values: CDR1 SGHKS, CDR2 YYEKEE (reference sequence). The CDR3 runs 14 residues. V was pared by 0 bases and J by 6 bases, with 10 bases between. CDR3 protein: CASSLERSSQPQHF. CDR3 sequence (DNA): TGTGCCAGCAGCTTGGAAAGATCGAGTCAGCCCCAGCATTTT.

The chain carries TRBV11-2 and TRBJ2-3; TRBD2 is a possible D gene (6 bases). This CDR3 is 16 amino acids long. Germline CDR1 SGHAT, CDR2 FQNNGV. The ends were cut back, 3 bases at V and 3 bases at J, with 16 bases in the middle. CDR3 sequence (DNA): TGTGCCAGCAGCTTTCGGGGGTCGGGGTTAACAGATACGCAGTATTTT. It codes for CASSFRGSGLTDTQYF.

V and J are TRBV28 and TRBJ1-4; D might be TRBD1 (6 bases). V was trimmed by 5 bases and J by 5 bases, leaving 12 bases between them. The CDR3 length is 14 residues. The germline gives CDR1 MDHEN, CDR2 SYDVKM. CDR3 sequence (DNA): TGTGCCAGCAGTCGATATCAGGGGAATGAAAAACTGTTTTTT. It codes for CASSRYQGNEKLFF.

The chain combines TRBV18 with TRBJ1-2, with TRBD1 matching 9 bases. V lost 3 bases to trimming and J lost 4 bases; unmatched junction nucleotides: 6. The germline CDR1 and CDR2 sequences are KGHSH and LQKENI. The CDR3 covers 15 residues. The chain's CDR3 is CASSPEGTGLYGYTF. The CDR3 region has the DNA TGTGCCAGCTCACCTGAAGGGACAGGGCTCTATGGCTACACCTTC.

The chain couples TRBV11-2 to TRBJ2-7, with D perhaps TRBD1 (6 bases). There are 13 residues in the CDR3. Germline V gives CDR1 SGHAT, CDR2 FQNNGV. Trimming pared 1 base from V and 2 bases from J, leaving 6 bases between. CDR3 in amino acids: CASSLGTAYEQYF. The CDR3 DNA reads as TGTGCCAGCAGCTTAGGGACAGCCTACGAGCAGTACTTC.

A single count supports this clone. The V and J genes are TRBV2 and TRBJ2-7, with D perhaps matching TRBD2 (7 bases). In germline, CDR1 is SNHLY, CDR2 FYNNEI. The CDR3 is 12 amino acids. V was pared by 6 bases and J by 5 bases, with 11 bases between. This CDR3 reads CASRRGRNEQYF. CDR3 sequence (DNA): TGTGCCAGCAGGCGGGGGCGGAACGAGCAGTACTTC.

The chain recombines TRBV7-2 with TRBJ1-1, with D uncertain. The CDR3 contains 14 residues. V was cut by 2 bases and J by 1 base, with 8 bases left in between. Germline V gives CDR1 SGHTA, CDR2 FQGNSA. CDR3 bases: TGTGCCAGCAGCTTAAGATCGGAGAACACTGAAGCTTTCTTT. It codes for CASSLRSENTEAFF.

The rearrangement uses TRBV30 and TRBJ2-1, with TRBD2 as a possible D gene (6 bases). V dropped 5 bases and J dropped 6 bases, with 14 bases sitting between them. Germline CDR1 GTSNPN, CDR2 SVGIG (reference sequence). The CDR3 spans 13 residues. In DNA form, the CDR3 reads TGTGCCTGGGGGACTGGCGGAGGCAATGAGCAGTTCTTC. This encodes CAWGTGGGNEQFF.

The chain links TRBV7-2 to TRBJ1-1; D not resolved. Trimming took off 2 bases at V and 6 bases at J, with 13 bases between the two ends. Germline V gives CDR1 SGHTA, CDR2 FQGNSA. The CDR3 is 14 residues long. The CDR3 coding sequence is TGTGCCAGCAGCTTAAGTCATGCGACACCTGAAGCTTTCTTT. As protein: CASSLSHATPEAFF. Drawing the rest from reference TRBV7-2 and TRBJ1-1, the complete variable domain is GAGVSQSPSNKVTEKGKDVELRCDPISGHTALYWYRQSLGQGLEFLIYFQGNSAPDKSGLPSDRFSAERTGGSVSTLTIQRTQQEDSAVYLCASSLSHATPEAFFGQGTRLTVV.

The rearrangement joins TRBV9 to TRBJ2-5; D is undetermined. Trimming left V 2 bases short and J 2 bases short, with 10 bases between. The V gene's germline CDR1 is SGDLS and CDR2 YYNGEE. The CDR3 extends over 14 amino acids. CDR3: CASSVSGGQETQYF. In nucleotides, the CDR3 is TGTGCCAGCAGCGTGAGTGGTGGACAAGAGACCCAGTACTTC.

This clone has a handful of counts. The chain links TRBV11-2 to TRBJ2-2; 7 nucleotides line up with TRBD2. Germline loops: CDR1 SGHAT, CDR2 FQNNGV. This CDR3 spans 17 amino acids. Losses at the gene ends were 5 bases for V and 4 bases for J; bases not matched to a gene: 13. DNA of the CDR3: TGTGCCAGCAGCAGGGATCGGGACTACCCTTCCACCGGGGAGCTGTTTTTT. Translating it yields CASSRDRDYPSTGELFF.

This chain joins TRBV6-1 and TRBJ2-7; TRBD1 might be the D (6 bases). CDR1 and CDR2 from the germline V gene are MNHNS and SASEGT. The CDR3 extends over 14 amino acids. Trimming cost V 5 bases and J 0 bases, with 11 bases left between them. Written as DNA, the CDR3 is TGTGCCAGCAGTAGGACAGAAGTCTCCTACGAGCAGTACTTC. It codes for CASSRTEVSYEQYF.

This CDR3 reads CASSVLTHTQYF. DNA for the CDR3: TGTGCCAGCAGTGTCCTTACCCATACGCAGTATTTT. The J gene is TRBJ2-3, the V gene TRBV25-1; no reliable D call. V gave up 4 bases and J gave up 7 bases, with 9 bases separating them. Germline loops: CDR1 MGHDK, CDR2 SYGVNS. The CDR3 sequence is 12 residues long.

A single count supports this clone. V gene TRBV7-2 combines with J gene TRBJ2-3; a weak D match, TRBD2 (6 bases). Deletions cut 5 bases from V and 0 bases from J, with 15 bases between. The CDR3 contains 16 residues. Germline CDR1 reads SGHTA; CDR2 reads FQGNSA. The DNA for the CDR3 is TGTGCCAGCAGCACCCCTTGGAGCGGGAGCACAGATACGCAGTATTTT. It encodes CASSTPWSGSTDTQYF.

J is TRBJ2-1 and V is TRBV20-1; D is undetermined. Deletions cut 4 bases from V and 9 bases from J, with 10 bases between. Germline CDR1 is DFQATT and CDR2 is SNEGSKA (reference sequence). The CDR3 contains 11 residues. CDR3 DNA: TGCAGTGCTACCTCTCTGGGTGAGCAGTTCTTC. This encodes CSATSLGEQFF.

The chain has TRBV29-1 and TRBJ2-7; 7 nucleotides align to TRBD1. After removal of 3 bases from V and 5 bases from J, the junction contained 7 bases not matched to a gene. Germline CDR1 reads SQVTM; CDR2 reads ANQGSEA. The CDR3 covers 13 residues. The CDR3 sequence: CSVDATGNNEQYF. The DNA for the CDR3 is TGCAGCGTTGACGCGACAGGGAACAACGAGCAGTACTTC.

The rearrangement uses TRBV6-5 and TRBJ1-2; 9 nucleotides align to TRBD1. J was trimmed by 6 bases and V by 8 bases; bases with no gene match: 13. Germline values: CDR1 MNHEY, CDR2 SVGAGI. CDR3 length: 15 amino acids. CDR3 sequence: CASSLLPRTGDGYTF. In nucleotides, the CDR3 is TGTGCCAGCTCCCTATTACCCCGGACAGGGGATGGCTACACCTTC.

The chain joins TRBV7-2 to TRBJ2-7; possibly TRBD2 for D (6 bases). Germline lookup yields CDR1 SGHTA and CDR2 FQGNSA. Trimming took 5 bases from V and 4 from J, leaving 15 bases between them. This CDR3 spans 14 amino acids. The CDR3 DNA follows: TGTGCCAGCAGCCCTCCCGCGACTAGTTACGAGCAGTACTTC. Residues: CASSPPATSYEQYF.

Here the CDR3 reads CASSPRLGGAGANVLTF. The CDR3, as DNA: TGTGCCAGCAGCCCCCGACTGGGGGGCGCTGGGGCCAACGTCCTGACTTTC. This sequence joins TRBV5-4 and TRBJ2-6, with D perhaps matching TRBD1 or TRBD2 (6 bases each). Germline V gives CDR1 SGHNT, CDR2 YYREEE (reference sequence). CDR3 length equals 17 residues. Trimming stripped 4 bases from V and 2 bases from J, with 16 bases between.

This clone came up a few times. The chain employs TRBV30 and TRBJ2-7; 8 bases are a match to TRBD2. There are 13 residues in the CDR3. With 2 bases clipped from V and 5 bases from J, the junction kept 5 bases outside the gene matches. Germline CDR1 reads GTSNPN; CDR2 reads SVGIG (reference sequence). The CDR3 sequence: CAWSRIAGNEQYF. CDR3 in DNA: TGTGCCTGGAGTAGGATAGCGGGAAACGAGCAGTACTTC.

The J gene is TRBJ2-1, the V gene TRBV9; 9 nucleotides match TRBD1. Germline trimming cut 0 bases from V and 5 bases from J; bases unmatched to any gene: 3. CDR1 is SGDLS, CDR2 YYNGEE, per germline. This CDR3 has 15 residues. DNA of the CDR3: TGTGCCAGCAGCGTAGGCGGGACAGGGAACAATGAGCAGTTCTTC. It is translated as CASSVGGTGNNEQFF.

The rearrangement links TRBV29-1 to TRBJ1-3, with D hard to call. Between the trimmed V and J ends, which lost 2 bases and 0 bases, there was a span of 5 bases. Per germline, CDR1 SQVTM and CDR2 ANQGSEA. The CDR3 spans 13 residues. The chain's CDR3 is CSVEWSSGNTIYF. In nucleotides, the CDR3 is TGCAGCGTTGAATGGAGCTCTGGAAACACCATATATTTT.

DNA for the CDR3: TGTGCCAGCAGTGACGGGCAGGGGGCTAACTATGGCTACACCTTC. Translation: CASSDGQGANYGYTF. V and J are TRBV6-4 and TRBJ1-2; TRBD1 matches at 7 bases. The CDR3 has 15 amino acids. Germline loops: CDR1 MRHNA, CDR2 SNTAGT. V lost 2 bases and J lost 0; bases outside the gene matches: 3.

This chain uses TRBV6-1 with TRBJ1-5; D uncertain. This CDR3 has 13 amino acids. CDR1 MNHNS and CDR2 SASEGT come from the germline V gene. Trimming took 7 bases from V and 9 from J, leaving 16 bases between them. The CDR3 reads CASTLERSGPQHF. The CDR3 region has the DNA TGTGCCAGCACTCTCGAGAGGTCAGGGCCCCAGCATTTT.

This chain's CDR3 is CASSYRLAGDPETQYF. The CDR3 bases are TGTGCCAGCAGTTATCGGCTAGCGGGAGACCCAGAGACCCAGTACTTC. This chain links TRBV6-5 with TRBJ2-5, with 10 bases matching TRBD2. Trimming cost V 3 bases and J 4 bases; bases outside gene matches: 8. Germline CDR1 MNHEY, CDR2 SVGAGI. CDR3 size: 16 residues.